This T cell receptor (beta chain) was identified in a study of cytomegalovirus exposure and HLA in healthy donors (dated by TCRdb to about 2017). At the level of the whole study: An earlier analysis of around 600 of the donors reported about 290 Gb of sequence data and roughly 110 million unique TCR beta sequences from around 200 million T cells. To predict cytomegalovirus infection status, the study brought together high-throughput TCR immunosequencing, statistical association of individual TCRs with disease status, and machine learning. Every discovery cohort repertoire had been produced on one sequencing platform. Rather than drawing on any new phenotypic data, the later analysis identified candidate immune exposures from TCR beta sequences and the way those sequences occurred across donors. Donor age, sex, ethnicity and CMV serostatus were compiled together with the repertoire data. A later analysis re-analyzed previously published TCR beta repertoires from 550 to 700 donors and added high-resolution HLA genotyping to study TCR occurrence patterns. About five DR-DQ haplotypes were handled as single units for association and clustering, since linkage in the cohort was strong. The aim of the study was to test whether cataloging public T cell receptors could identify signatures of past pathogen exposure. To decide whether each TCR beta V gene segment behaved as functional or pseudogenic, an earlier analysis of approximately 620 of the donors relied on high-throughput TCR beta sequencing. Among around 400 genotyped donors of the cohort, an average of approximately 250,000 unique TCR beta nucleotide sequences were sequenced per donor, roughly 20% of them non-productive. Approximately 300 gigabases of sequencing data and roughly 81 million unique TCR sequences made up an early release that covered approximately 700 HLA-typed donors. HLA typing included class I and class II loci at four-digit resolution. The study profiled the T cell repertoires of about 640 subjects by immunosequencing and related them to cytomegalovirus serostatus. Of the approximately 400 genotyped donors, approximately 83% fell in the genetic ancestry cluster associated with self-reported Caucasian donors. In a later genetic analysis, genome-wide SNP genotypes for about three fifths of the roughly 670 donors were used, and that subset was treated as a discovery cohort. Besides the first cohort of around 700 subjects, a separate validation cohort made up of about 120 different subjects was used. Typing coverage differed by locus: A, B, C, DRB1 and DQB1 were typed in about 620-640 donors, DQA1 in 522, DPA1 in roughly 590, and DPB1 in 400 to 490.

About this clone itself: Its antigen is not yet known. The record has no base qualities; no much larger clone is one base away.

Library preparation was by the immunoSEQ multiplex PCR assay. For the multiplex PCR, a mixture combining 60 forward primers for TCR Vbeta segments and 13 reverse primers for TCR Jbeta segments was used. The CDR3 region of rearranged TCR beta genes was amplified from genomic DNA with a multiplex PCR assay. The amplified TCR beta libraries were sequenced on the Illumina HiSeq System as 87-base-pair reads. Per the authors' processing: Across the 670 or so repertoires, a later analysis counted about 81 million unique TCR beta chains, around 10 million of which were shared by at least two donors. To remove PCR and sequencing errors, raw reads were error-corrected and collapsed into unique sequences using a nearest-neighbor algorithm that merged closely related sequences. Alignment of CDR3 sequences to IMGT reference sequences was used to assign V, D and J gene segments. For a sequence to be retained, a match of at least six nucleotides was required to both a V gene segment and a J gene segment. A rearrangement counted as productive if the CDR3 had no stop codons and remained in frame with V and J, and every other rearrangement counted as non-productive. CDR3 was defined by IMGT convention, running from the second conserved V-encoded cysteine to the conserved J-encoded phenylalanine. The earlier analysis of some 550 of the donors excluded any sequence lacking an unambiguous match to a single V gene segment. In an earlier analysis of around 600 of the donors, V segments were called functional above 56.7% productive rearrangements and were called segregating when the between-donor standard deviation exceeded 5%. A statistical classification framework was built to diagnose cytomegalovirus status from the catalog of TCR beta chain sequences. In a later analysis, TCR nucleotide sequences were compared against IMGT/GENE-DB human TR gene sequences so that V and J genes could be assigned. Using the TCRdist pipeline, a later analysis assigned CDR3 sequences along with most-parsimonious VDJ recombination scenarios. In a later analysis, each TCR beta chain was defined by its CDR3 amino acid sequence together with its V-gene family, and reads lacking a unique V-gene family were excluded. To address suspected cross-contamination and a sequencing artifact, a later analysis removed around 600 highly shared, low-generation-probability nucleotide sequences. For each public chain, a later analysis derived a clonal expansion index from normalized ranks of inferred template counts within each repertoire. Generation probabilities in a later analysis came from a VDJ recombination model fitted to out-of-frame rearrangements, and those results were checked against IGoR. In a later analysis, TCR-TCR, TCR-HLA and TCR-CMV co-occurrence was scored with hypergeometric tests, and a repertoire-size bias correction was applied to TCR pairs. In a later analysis, false discovery rates were estimated by permuting HLA or CMV assignments 20 times. In a later analysis, co-occurring TCRs were grouped using DBSCAN, with TCRdist sequence similarity added in when clustering inside HLA-allele-positive subsets. Co-occurrence clustering excluded repertoires with fewer than 30,000 or more than 120,000 public chains, plus five with anomalous nucleotide sharing. This is the immuneACCESS table as TCRdb keeps it, with only in-frame sequences that have V and J called. A part of the clones is gone; compared with another copy, unresolved V genes explain less than half, and the rest is unexplained. That table is the source of V, J and clone size, and D and trimming were worked out from the DNA. Present in this sample are approximately 140,000 clones, 75% to 80% of which were seen just once. The ten largest clones add up to around 1.7% of the sample.

V is clipped by 6 bases and J by 4 bases, and the sequence between their germline boundaries is 16 bases long. The germline V gene (reference sequence) yields LNHDA for CDR1 and SQIVND for CDR2. The CDR3 measures 15 amino acids from cysteine to phenylalanine. Only CDR3 DNA is held: 45 bases, read in frame from base 1. General study outcomes and caveats: In vitro tests confirmed that a few of the cytomegalovirus-associated TCR beta chains recognize cytomegalovirus antigens. A later analysis found that TCR association rates varied across HLA loci, with DRB1 alleles showing the most associated TCRs and HLA-C alleles the fewest. At a false discovery rate of 0.05, a later analysis linked 16,951 TCR beta sequences to specific HLA alleles. In the study, some 160 TCR beta chains were listed as associated with cytomegalovirus. In a later analysis, HLA-associated TCR beta chains showed more clonal expansion and lower generation probabilities than non-associated chains that were equally common. Immune exposure information for the cohort was limited to CMV serostatus. Broadly in line with IMGT annotations, most TCR beta V segments showed up in productive rearrangements about 87% or about 30% of the time in an earlier analysis of approximately 600 of the donors. A later analysis reported that several top co-occurrence clusters appeared linked to parvovirus B19, influenza, CMV and Epstein-Barr virus. It was suggested by the authors that the approach could potentially be generalized to other disease states and immunological phenotypes. Most TCR sequences were seen in very few donors, while some public TCRs were found in many individuals. A later genetic analysis reported fewer N-insertions in productive TCRs among donors in an Asian-associated ancestry cluster than the approximately 700-donor mean. Strong co-occurrence of HLA alleles, especially DR and DQ, made assigning TCR associations to individual alleles difficult. Presence/absence analyses assumed roughly uniform sequencing depth across donors, an assumption that may not hold. The cohort was sequenced for TCR beta chains only, and without alpha or paired-chain data the features that could be detected were limited. An association between a missense DCLRE1C variant and V-gene and J-gene trimming of TCR beta chains was found in a later genetic analysis and replicated in an independent cohort. Because some donors lacked HLA typing at each locus, the association tests relied only on the typed subset. The earlier analysis of fewer than 750 of the donors excluded approximately 17 rarely observed V segments, including chromosome 9 orphons, because counts were too low. Linkage disequilibrium might explain the correlated functional status among segregating V segments, but an unknown experimental factor could not be ruled out. A group of highly shared sequence variants was considered likely to be a technical artifact of the sequencing pipeline. A further reported finding was that TCR beta sequences accurately predicted the HLA-A and HLA-B alleles for most subjects in the first cohort. In both the original and validation cohorts, the classifier was reported to diagnose cytomegalovirus status with high specificity and sensitivity. Most CMV-associated TCR beta chains appeared to be HLA-restricted in a later analysis, and the HLA associations seemed to be driven largely by CMV exposure. Some IMGT-functional V segments, including TRBV6-2 and TRBV6-3, could not be told apart with the 87-base-pair reads, so those segments were excluded.

The cohort was made up of hundreds of healthy bone marrow donors. At the time of sampling, all cohort members were nominally healthy, though unrecorded immune exposures were likely present. The donor was CMV seronegative and belonged to the group of 380 or so seronegative cohort members. Each donor provided a peripheral blood sample, and peripheral blood mononuclear cells were used for TCR beta sequencing. Genomic DNA extraction from the blood cell samples was performed with the Qiagen DNeasy Blood Extraction Kit. Sequences were obtained from PBMCs. This TCR was sampled from a female donor in good health and CMV-seronegative. The sequence links TRBV19 to TRBJ1-5; no confident D gene assignment can be made. The CDR3 sequence is CASSDTQSGNQPQHF. The nucleotide sequence is given as TGTGCCAGTAGCGATACTCAATCGGGTAATCAGCCCCAGCATTTT.